The clone carrying this T cell receptor beta chain was observed a handful of times. The sample comes from a study of T-cell reconstitution after alpha-beta-depleted transplantation in children. Preparation of the TCRbeta library was carried out with unique molecular identifiers. TCRdb recomputed calls from the PCR reads with MiXCR, one row per CDR3 protein. The repertoire consists of about 610,000 distinct CDR3 sequences, with approximately 10% occurring once and the leading ten covering approximately 4.1%. Germline V gene data show CDR1 as SGHRS and CDR2 as YFSETQ. Trimming left V 5 bases short and J 7 bases short, with 10 bases between. The CDR3 length is 11 residues.

The input for sequencing was PBMCs from the stem cell graft donor, taken from the stem cell graft. The sequence came from a human donor who donated a stem cell graft to a child with acute myeloid leukemia. The V and J genes are TRBV5-1 and TRBJ2-7; the D is unclear. DNA of the CDR3: TGCGCCAGCAGGGTCGTGGGGGAGCAGTACTTC. Translating it yields CASRVVGEQYF.